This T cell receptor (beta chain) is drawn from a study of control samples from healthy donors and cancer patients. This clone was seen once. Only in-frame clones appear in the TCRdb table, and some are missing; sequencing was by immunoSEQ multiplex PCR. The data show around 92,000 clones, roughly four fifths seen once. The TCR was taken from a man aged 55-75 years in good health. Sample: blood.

The CDR3 coding sequence is TGTGCCAGCAGCATTAAGTTGTCTACCGGGGAGCTGTTTTTT. This codes for CASSIKLSTGELFF. V is TRBV9 and J is TRBJ2-2; D gene ambiguous. Germline CDR1 is SGDLS and CDR2 is YYNGEE. The CDR3 runs 14 residues. Trimming took 4 bases from V and 5 from J, leaving 12 bases between them. The entire variable domain, with the rest obtained from reference TRBV9 and TRBJ2-2, is as follows: DSGVTQTPKHLITATGQRVTLRCSPRSGDLSVYWYQQSLDQGLQFLIQYYNGEERAKGNILERFSAQQFPDLHSELNLSSLELGDSALYFCASSIKLSTGELFFGEGSRLTVL.